The T cell receptor (beta chain) under discussion was sequenced for a study of T cells in Graves' hyperthyroidism and ophthalmopathy. Per germline, CDR1 SQVTM and CDR2 ANQGSEA. After removal of 6 bases from V and 8 bases from J, the junction contained 11 bases not matched to a gene. CDR3 length: 14 amino acids. Comment on this clonotype: No antigen is known for it.

Amplification targeted TCR beta CDR3 regions from RNA transcripts. Initially, a first-round RT-PCR of the TCR CDR3 employed the HTBI primer set. One entry per CDR3 protein results from TCRdb running MiXCR on the multiplex PCR reads. Of about 46,000 distinct CDR3 sequences in the sample, over 45% were seen once. Notes on the study in general: Ophthalmopathy was identified by the model a median approximately 6.4 months ahead of onset.

The sequence came from a woman in her fifties or sixties with Graves' hyperthyroidism. The V call is TRBV29-1, the J call TRBJ2-3, with 10 bases identical to TRBD2. The sample taken for sequencing was peripheral blood or thyroid tissue (not recorded which). CDR3 in DNA: TGCAGCGTCGACAGCGGGAGGGGGAGTGGTACGCAGTATTTT. Its translation is CSVDSGRGSGTQYF.